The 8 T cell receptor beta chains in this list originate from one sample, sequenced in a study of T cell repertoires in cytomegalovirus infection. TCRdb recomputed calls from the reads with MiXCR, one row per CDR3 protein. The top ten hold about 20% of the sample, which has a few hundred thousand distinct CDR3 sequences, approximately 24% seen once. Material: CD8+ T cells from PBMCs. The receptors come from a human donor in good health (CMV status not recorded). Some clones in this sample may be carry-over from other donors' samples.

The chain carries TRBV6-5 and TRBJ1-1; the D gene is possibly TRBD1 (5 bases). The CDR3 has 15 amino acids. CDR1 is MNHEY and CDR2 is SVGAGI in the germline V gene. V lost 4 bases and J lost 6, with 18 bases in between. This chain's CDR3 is CASSSSDKMDPEAFF. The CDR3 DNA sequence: TGTGCCAGCAGTTCCTCGGACAAGATGGACCCTGAAGCTTTCTTT.

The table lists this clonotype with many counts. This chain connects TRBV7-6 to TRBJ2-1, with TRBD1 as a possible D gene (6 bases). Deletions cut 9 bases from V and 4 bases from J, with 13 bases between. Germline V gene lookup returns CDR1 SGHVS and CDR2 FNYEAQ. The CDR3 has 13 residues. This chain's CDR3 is CASTGPFYNEQFF. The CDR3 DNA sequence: TGTGCCAGTACAGGGCCATTTTACAATGAGCAGTTCTTC.

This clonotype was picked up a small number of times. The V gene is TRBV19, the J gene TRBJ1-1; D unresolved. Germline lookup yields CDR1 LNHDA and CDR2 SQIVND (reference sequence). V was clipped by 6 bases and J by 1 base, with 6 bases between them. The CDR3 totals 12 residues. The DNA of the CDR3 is TGTGCCAGTAGACAGCCGAACACTGAAGCTTTCTTT. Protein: CASRQPNTEAFF.

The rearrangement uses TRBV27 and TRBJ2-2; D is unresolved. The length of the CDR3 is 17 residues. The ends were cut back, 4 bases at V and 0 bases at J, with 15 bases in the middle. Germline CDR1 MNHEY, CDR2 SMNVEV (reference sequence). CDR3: CASSWGPAGANTGELFF. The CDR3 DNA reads TGTGCCAGCAGTTGGGGTCCGGCAGGCGCGAACACCGGGGAGCTGTTTTTT.

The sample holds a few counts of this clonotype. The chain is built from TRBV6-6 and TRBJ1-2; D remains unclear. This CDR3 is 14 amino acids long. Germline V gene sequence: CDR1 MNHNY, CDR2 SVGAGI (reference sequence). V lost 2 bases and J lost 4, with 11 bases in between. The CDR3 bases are TGTGCCAGCAGTTACGCGCGGGGTTTCTATGGCTACACCTTC. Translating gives CASSYARGFYGYTF.

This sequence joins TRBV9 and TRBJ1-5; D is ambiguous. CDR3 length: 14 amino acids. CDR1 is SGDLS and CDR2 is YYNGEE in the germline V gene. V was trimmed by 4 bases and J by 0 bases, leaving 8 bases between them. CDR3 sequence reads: CASSPGNSNQPQHF. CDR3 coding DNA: TGTGCCAGCAGCCCCGGCAATAGCAATCAGCCCCAGCATTTT.

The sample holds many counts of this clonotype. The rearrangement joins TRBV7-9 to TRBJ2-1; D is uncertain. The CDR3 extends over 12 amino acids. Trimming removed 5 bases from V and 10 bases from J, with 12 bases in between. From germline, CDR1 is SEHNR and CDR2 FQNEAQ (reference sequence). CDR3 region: CASSPRAQEQFF. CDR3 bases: TGTGCCAGCAGCCCCAGAGCCCAAGAGCAGTTCTTC.

The CDR3 sequence is CASSPTPGNEQFF. As DNA, the CDR3 is TGTGCCAGTAGCCCTACTCCTGGGAATGAGCAGTTCTTC. The gene calls are TRBV19 and TRBJ2-1; D remains ambiguous. From germline, CDR1 is LNHDA and CDR2 SQIVND (reference sequence). V shed 6 bases and J shed 7 bases, with 13 bases lying between them. The CDR3 runs to 13 residues.